This TCR beta chain is drawn from a study of blood T cells in healthy people across ages. Combining a sample-barcoded 5' primer with a J-beta primer mix, a second PCR ran for about 7 to 12 cycles. TCRdb reprocessed the 5' RACE reads via MiXCR and lists one record per CDR3 protein. The sample consists of roughly 800,000 distinct CDR3 sequences, roughly 24% of them appearing once. This clonotype showed up just a few times. This sample also belongs to another study, concerning T cells of mothers and their children.

The clonotype was recovered from a boy aged 5-17 years in good health. Sequencing was performed on blood.

This chain's CDR3 is CASISSVYNEQFF. DNA for the CDR3: TGTGCCAGCATCTCGTCTGTCTACAATGAGCAGTTCTTC. This chain joins TRBV6-2 or TRBV6-3 and TRBJ2-1; D gene ambiguous. V was shortened by 7 bases and J by 3 bases, with 10 bases between the two germline ends. CDR1 and CDR2 (germline): MNHEY, SVGEGT. The CDR3 totals 13 residues.